The 5 T cell receptor beta chains presented below share a single source sample, sequenced in a study of shared clonotypes between healthy human individuals. Here immunoSEQ multiplex PCR was the method, and the copy in TCRdb shows in-frame clones only, minus some. The table lists roughly 2.5 million clones, around nine tenths of them singletons. The specimen was naive CD4+ T cells sorted from blood. Documented subset: CD45RA+ positively selected. The receptors shown here come from a man between 18 and 35 years old in good health.

The CDR3 is CASSYEQNTEAFF. In DNA, the CDR3 is TGTGCCAGCAGTTACGAACAGAACACTGAAGCTTTCTTT. The V and J genes are TRBV6-5 and TRBJ1-1; D not resolved. The CDR3 runs to 13 residues. CDR1 is MNHEY, CDR2 SVGAGI, per germline. V was clipped by 2 bases and J by 1 base, with 5 bases between them.

The J gene is TRBJ2-7, the V gene TRBV7-8, with 14 bases lining up with TRBD2. The CDR3 runs to 16 residues. Per the germline V gene, CDR1 is SGHVS and CDR2 is FQNEAQ. With 5 bases clipped from V and 7 bases from J, the junction kept 10 bases outside the gene matches. CDR3 DNA: TGTGCCAGCAGCATCGGGACTAGCGGGAGTAAGGGTGAGCAGTACTTC. Protein sequence: CASSIGTSGSKGEQYF. The complete variable domain, with remaining parts taken from reference TRBV7-8 and TRBJ2-7, reads GAGVSQSPRYKVAKRGQDVALRCDPISGHVSLFWYQQALGQGPEFLTYFQNEAQLDKSGLPSDRFFAERPEGSVSTLKIQRTQQEDSAVYLCASSIGTSGSKGEQYFGPGTRLTVT.

This chain joins TRBV30 and TRBJ1-1, with 7 bases aligning to TRBD1. With V trimmed by 3 bases and J by 6 bases, 13 bases remained unmatched. CDR3 length: 15 residues. From germline, CDR1 is GTSNPN and CDR2 SVGIG (reference sequence). CDR3 amino acids: CAWRGGWFEGSEAFF. As DNA, the CDR3 is TGTGCCTGGAGAGGGGGCTGGTTTGAAGGCTCTGAAGCTTTCTTT.

The chain carries TRBV27 and TRBJ1-5; 9 bases map to TRBD1. V lost 6 bases and J lost 6; bases outside the gene matches: 9. CDR3 size: 15 residues. The germline gives CDR1 MNHEY, CDR2 SMNVEV (reference sequence). The CDR3 nucleotides read TGTGCCAGCAGCCGGGACAGGGAGAAGAGTCAGCCCCAGCATTTT. Protein sequence: CASSRDREKSQPQHF.

The V call is TRBV4-1, the J call TRBJ1-5, with 8 bases that match TRBD1. The V gene's germline CDR1 is MGHRA and CDR2 YSYEKL. This CDR3 region has 15 residues. Losses at the gene ends were 3 bases for V and 6 bases for J; bases not matched to a gene: 7. The CDR3 DNA is TGCGCCAGCAGCCAGGGCGACAGGGGTAGTCAGCCCCAGCATTTT. It codes for CASSQGDRGSQPQHF.